A single T cell receptor (beta chain) is shown here with its context. As for time point: pretreatment peripheral blood. Method: immunoSEQ multiplex PCR; TCRdb's copy keeps in-frame clones and lacks some. The sample holds 50,000 to 75,000 clones, 80% to 90% seen once. This specimen comes from a study of PD-L1 blockade in urothelial cancer. This clonotype originated in a man aged 65 to 85 with urothelial cancer. Material: PBMCs, obtained around atezolizumab (anti-PD-L1) treatment.

CDR3 nucleotide sequence: TGTGCCAGCAAACAAGGAGGAAATGGCTACACCTTC. Encoded protein: CASKQGGNGYTF. This chain joins TRBV27 and TRBJ1-2; D is undetermined. The V end was cut by 7 bases, the J end by 6 bases, with 12 bases between. Per germline, CDR1 MNHEY and CDR2 SMNVEV (reference sequence). This CDR3 has 12 amino acids.